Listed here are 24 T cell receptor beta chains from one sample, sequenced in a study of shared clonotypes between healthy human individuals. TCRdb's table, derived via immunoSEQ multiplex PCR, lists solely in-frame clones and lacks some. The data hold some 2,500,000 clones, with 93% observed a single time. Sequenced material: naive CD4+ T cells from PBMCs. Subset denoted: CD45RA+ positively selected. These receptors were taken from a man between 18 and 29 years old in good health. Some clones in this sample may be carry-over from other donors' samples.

Here the CDR3 DNA reads TGTGCCAGCGGATTGGACCTTATTAGCGGGACCTACAATGAGCAGTTCTTC. Translation: CASGLDLISGTYNEQFF. The chain links TRBV5-4 to TRBJ2-1; 8 nucleotides match TRBD2. V lost 7 bases and J lost 2; bases outside the gene matches: 14. CDR1 and CDR2 (germline): SGHNT, YYREEE (reference sequence). The CDR3 is 17 amino acids. The complete variable domain, with remaining parts taken from reference TRBV5-4 and TRBJ2-1, reads ETGVTQSPTHLIKTRGQQVTLRCSSQSGHNTVSWYQQALGQGPQFIFQYYREEENGRGNFPPRFSGLQFPNYSSELNVNALELDDSALYLCASGLDLISGTYNEQFFGPGTRLTVL.

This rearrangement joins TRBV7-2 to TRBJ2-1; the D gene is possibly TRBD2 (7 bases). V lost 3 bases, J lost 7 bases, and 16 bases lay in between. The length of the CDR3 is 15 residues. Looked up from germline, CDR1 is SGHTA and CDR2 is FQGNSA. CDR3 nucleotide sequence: TGTGCCAGCAGCTTTTCAAGCGGGACACGAAATGAGCAGTTCTTC. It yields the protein CASSFSSGTRNEQFF.

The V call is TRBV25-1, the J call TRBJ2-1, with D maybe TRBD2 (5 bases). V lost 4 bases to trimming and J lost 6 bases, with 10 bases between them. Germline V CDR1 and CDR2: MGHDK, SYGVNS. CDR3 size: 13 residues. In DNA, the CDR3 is TGTGCCAGCAGTGTTACGGCGGGCAATGAGCAGTTCTTC. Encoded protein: CASSVTAGNEQFF. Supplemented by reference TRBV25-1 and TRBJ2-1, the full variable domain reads EADIYQTPRYLVIGTGKKITLECSQTMGHDKMYWYQQDPGMELHLIHYSYGVNSTEKGDLSSESTVSRIRTEHFPLTLESARPSHTSQYLCASSVTAGNEQFFGPGTRLTVL.

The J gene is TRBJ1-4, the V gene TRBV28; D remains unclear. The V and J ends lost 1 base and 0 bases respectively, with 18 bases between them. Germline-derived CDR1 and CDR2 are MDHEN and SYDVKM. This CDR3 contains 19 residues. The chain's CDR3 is CASSLYSTTPGSTNEKLFF. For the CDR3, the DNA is TGTGCCAGCAGTTTATACTCGACTACCCCGGGGTCAACTAATGAAAAACTGTTTTTT.

The CDR3 DNA sequence: TGTGCCAGCGAAAAGGACTCGAGCTCCTACAATGAGCAGTTCTTC. Translation: CASEKDSSSYNEQFF. The chain uses TRBV6-6 and TRBJ2-1, with a tentative D call TRBD2 (5 bases). The germline CDR1 and CDR2 sequences are MNHNY and SVGAGI (reference sequence). This CDR3 is built from 15 residues. The ends were cut back, 8 bases at V and 0 bases at J, with 14 bases in the middle.

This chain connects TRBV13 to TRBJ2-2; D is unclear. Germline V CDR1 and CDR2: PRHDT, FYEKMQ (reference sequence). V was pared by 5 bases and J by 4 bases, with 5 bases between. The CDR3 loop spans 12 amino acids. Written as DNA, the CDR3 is TGTGCCAGCAGCACCCGCACCGGGGAGCTGTTTTTT. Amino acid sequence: CASSTRTGELFF.

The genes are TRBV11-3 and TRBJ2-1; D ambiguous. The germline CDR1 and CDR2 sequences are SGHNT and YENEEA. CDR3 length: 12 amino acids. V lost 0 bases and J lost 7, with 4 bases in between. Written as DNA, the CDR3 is TGTGCCAGCAGCTTAGAGGGGAATGAGCAGTTCTTC. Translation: CASSLEGNEQFF. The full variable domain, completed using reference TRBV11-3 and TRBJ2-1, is EAGVVQSPRYKIIEKKQPVAFWCNPISGHNTLYWYLQNLGQGPELLIRYENEEAVDDSQLPKDRFSAERLKGVDSTLKIQPAELGDSAVYLCASSLEGNEQFFGPGTRLTVL.

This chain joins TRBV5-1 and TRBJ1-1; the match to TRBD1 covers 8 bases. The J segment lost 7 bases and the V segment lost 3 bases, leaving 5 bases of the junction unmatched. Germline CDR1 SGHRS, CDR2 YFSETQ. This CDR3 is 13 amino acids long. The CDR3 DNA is TGCGCCAGCAGCTACGGGACAGGATTTGAAGCTTTCTTT. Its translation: CASSYGTGFEAFF.

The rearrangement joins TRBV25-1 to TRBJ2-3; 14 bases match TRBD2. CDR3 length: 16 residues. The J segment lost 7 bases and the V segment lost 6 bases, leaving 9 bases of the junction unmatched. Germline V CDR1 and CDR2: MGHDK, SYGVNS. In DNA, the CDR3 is TGTGCCAGCAGCCGCGGACTAGCGGGAGGAAGGTATACGCAGTATTTT. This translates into CASSRGLAGGRYTQYF. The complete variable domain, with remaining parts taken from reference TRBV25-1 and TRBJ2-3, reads EADIYQTPRYLVIGTGKKITLECSQTMGHDKMYWYQQDPGMELHLIHYSYGVNSTEKGDLSSESTVSRIRTEHFPLTLESARPSHTSQYLCASSRGLAGGRYTQYFGPGTRLTVL.

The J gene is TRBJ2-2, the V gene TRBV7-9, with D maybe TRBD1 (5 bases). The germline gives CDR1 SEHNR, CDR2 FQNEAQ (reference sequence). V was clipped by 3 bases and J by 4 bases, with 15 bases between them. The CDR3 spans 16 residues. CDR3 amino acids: CASSFSGFGATGELFF. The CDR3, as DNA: TGTGCCAGCAGCTTTTCAGGGTTTGGGGCCACCGGGGAGCTGTTTTTT.

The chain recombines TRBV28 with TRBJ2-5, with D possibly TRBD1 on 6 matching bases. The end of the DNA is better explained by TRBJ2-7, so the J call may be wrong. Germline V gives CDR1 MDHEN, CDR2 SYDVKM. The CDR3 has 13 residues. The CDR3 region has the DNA TGTGCCAGCAAGAACAGGGTCCCCTACGAGCAGTACTTC. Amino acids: CASKNRVPYEQYF.

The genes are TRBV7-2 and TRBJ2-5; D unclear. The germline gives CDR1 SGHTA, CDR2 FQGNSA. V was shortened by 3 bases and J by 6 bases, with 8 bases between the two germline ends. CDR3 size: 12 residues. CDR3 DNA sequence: TGTGCCAGCAGCTTTCTGGCGAAGACCCAGTACTTC. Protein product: CASSFLAKTQYF. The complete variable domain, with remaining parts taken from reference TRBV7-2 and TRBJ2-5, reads GAGVSQSPSNKVTEKGKDVELRCDPISGHTALYWYRQSLGQGLEFLIYFQGNSAPDKSGLPSDRFSAERTGGSVSTLTIQRTQQEDSAVYLCASSFLAKTQYFGPGTRLLVL.

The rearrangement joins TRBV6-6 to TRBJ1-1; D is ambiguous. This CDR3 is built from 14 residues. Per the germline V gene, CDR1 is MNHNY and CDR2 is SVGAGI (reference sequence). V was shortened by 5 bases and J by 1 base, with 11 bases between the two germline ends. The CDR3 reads CASSGSWANTEAFF. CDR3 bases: TGTGCCAGCAGTGGATCTTGGGCGAACACTGAAGCTTTCTTT.

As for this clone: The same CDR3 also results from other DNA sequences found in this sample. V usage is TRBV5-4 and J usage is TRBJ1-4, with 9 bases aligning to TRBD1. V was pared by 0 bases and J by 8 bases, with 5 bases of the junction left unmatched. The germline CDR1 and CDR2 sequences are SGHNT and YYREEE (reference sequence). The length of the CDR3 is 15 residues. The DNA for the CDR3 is TGTGCCAGCAGCTTGGGGGACAGGGTAGGAGAAAAACTGTTTTTT. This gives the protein CASSLGDRVGEKLFF.

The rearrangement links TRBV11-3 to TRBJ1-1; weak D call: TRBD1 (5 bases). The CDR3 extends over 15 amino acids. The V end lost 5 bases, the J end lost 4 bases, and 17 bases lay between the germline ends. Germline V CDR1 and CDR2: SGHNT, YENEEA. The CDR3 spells CASSPRRGVPTEAFF. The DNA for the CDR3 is TGTGCCAGCAGCCCTCGACGGGGGGTCCCCACTGAAGCTTTCTTT.

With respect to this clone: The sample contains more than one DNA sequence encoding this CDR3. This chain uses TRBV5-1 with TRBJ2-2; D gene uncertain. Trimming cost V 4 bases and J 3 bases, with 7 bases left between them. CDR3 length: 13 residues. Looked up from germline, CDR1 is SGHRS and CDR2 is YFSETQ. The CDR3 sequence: CASSGQDTGELFF. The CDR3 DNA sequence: TGCGCCAGCAGCGGCCAGGACACCGGGGAGCTGTTTTTT.

The CDR3 DNA follows: TGCGCCAGCAGCTCCTCACGGGGCAACACCGGGGAGCTGTTTTTT. Amino acid sequence: CASSSSRGNTGELFF. The chain has TRBV5-1 and TRBJ2-2; D possibly matches TRBD1 or TRBD2 (5 bases each). V dropped 3 bases and J dropped 2 bases, with 11 bases sitting between them. CDR3 length equals 15 residues. Germline CDR1 reads SGHRS; CDR2 reads YFSETQ. The full variable domain, its missing parts supplied by reference TRBV5-1 and TRBJ2-2, is KAGVTQTPRYLIKTRGQQVTLSCSPISGHRSVSWYQQTPGQGLQFLFEYFSETQRNKGNFPGRFSGRQFSNSRSEMNVSTLELGDSALYLCASSSSRGNTGELFFGEGSRLTVL.

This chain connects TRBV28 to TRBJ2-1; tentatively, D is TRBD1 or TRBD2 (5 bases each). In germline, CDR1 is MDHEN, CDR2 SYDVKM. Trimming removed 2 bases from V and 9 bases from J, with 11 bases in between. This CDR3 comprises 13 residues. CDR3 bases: TGTGCCAGCAGTTTACAGGGACGCCGTGAGCAGTTCTTC. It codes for CASSLQGRREQFF.

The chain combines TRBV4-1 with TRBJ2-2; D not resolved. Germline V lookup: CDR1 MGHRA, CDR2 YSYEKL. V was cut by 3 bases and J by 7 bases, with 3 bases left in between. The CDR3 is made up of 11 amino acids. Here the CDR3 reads CASSHRGELFF. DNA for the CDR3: TGCGCCAGCAGCCATCGCGGGGAGCTGTTTTTT.

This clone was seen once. This CDR3 reads CAWNIPPRELFF. The CDR3 DNA sequence: TGTGCCTGGAATATCCCACCCCGGGAGCTGTTTTTT. The chain carries TRBV30 and TRBJ2-2, with D uncertain. The V and J ends lost 4 bases and 9 bases respectively, with 12 bases between them. The CDR3 sequence is 12 residues long. The germline V gene encodes CDR1 GTSNPN and CDR2 SVGIG (reference sequence).

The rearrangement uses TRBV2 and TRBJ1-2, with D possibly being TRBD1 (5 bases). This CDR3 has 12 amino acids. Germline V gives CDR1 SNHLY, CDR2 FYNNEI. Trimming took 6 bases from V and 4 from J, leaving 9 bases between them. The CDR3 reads CASSRQIYGYTF. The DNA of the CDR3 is TGTGCCAGCAGCCGACAGATCTATGGCTACACCTTC. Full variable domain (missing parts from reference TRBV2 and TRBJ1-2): EPEVTQTPSHQVTQMGQEVILRCVPISNHLYFYWYRQILGQKVEFLVSFYNNEISEKSEIFDDQFSVERPDGSNFTLKIRSTKLEDSAMYFCASSRQIYGYTFGSGTRLTVV.

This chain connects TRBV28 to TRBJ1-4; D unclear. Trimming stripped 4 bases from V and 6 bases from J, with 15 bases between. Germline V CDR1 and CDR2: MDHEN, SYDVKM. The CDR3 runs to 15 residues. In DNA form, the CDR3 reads TGTGCCAGCAGTTCCCTGCTGGGTTCGCATGAAAAACTGTTTTTT. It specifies CASSSLLGSHEKLFF.

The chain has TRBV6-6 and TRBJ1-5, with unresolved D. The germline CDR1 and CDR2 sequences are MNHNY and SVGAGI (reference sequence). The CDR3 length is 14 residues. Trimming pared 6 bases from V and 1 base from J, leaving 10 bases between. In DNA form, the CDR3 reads TGTGCCAGCAGCCCTTGGTTGAGCAATCAGCCCCAGCATTTT. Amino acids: CASSPWLSNQPQHF.

The CDR3 sequence is CASSLVFISDRVKTQYF. CDR3 DNA sequence: TGTGCCAGCAGCTTAGTTTTTATCTCCGACAGGGTTAAGACCCAGTACTTC. The chain uses TRBV7-9 and TRBJ2-5, with TRBD1 matching 7 bases. Per germline, CDR1 SEHNR and CDR2 FQNEAQ (reference sequence). The V and J ends lost 1 base and 6 bases, in that order; junction bases with no gene match: 14. The CDR3 is 17 amino acids.